This paragraph covers one T cell receptor (beta chain) sequence. The antigen is undetermined. The source of the sample is a study of CXCR3-negative and CXCR3-positive naive CD8 T cells. Regarding the study as a whole: Compared with CXCR3-negative naive cells, CXCR3-positive naive cells showed more hydrophobic TRB CDR3s.

This CDR3 region has 11 residues. Germline lookup yields CDR1 SEHNR and CDR2 FQNEAQ (reference sequence). UMI-labeled TRB cDNA libraries were prepared by 5' RACE. TCRdb reanalyzed the 5' RACE reads and collapses them to one entry per CDR3 protein, without DNA. The sample table includes over 100,000 distinct CDR3 sequences. The receptor's source is a human donor in good health. Some clones in this sample may be carry-over from other donors' samples. The chain has TRBV7-9 and TRBJ2-2; TCRdb selects TRBD2, and the lack of DNA leaves this call unchecked. Sequenced material: naive CXCR3+ CD8+ T cells from blood. This sample's subset: CD45RO-CCR7+CD27+CD95- naive CD8+ T cells expressing CXCR3 (TNR3+). CDR3 loop: CASRGLGELFF.